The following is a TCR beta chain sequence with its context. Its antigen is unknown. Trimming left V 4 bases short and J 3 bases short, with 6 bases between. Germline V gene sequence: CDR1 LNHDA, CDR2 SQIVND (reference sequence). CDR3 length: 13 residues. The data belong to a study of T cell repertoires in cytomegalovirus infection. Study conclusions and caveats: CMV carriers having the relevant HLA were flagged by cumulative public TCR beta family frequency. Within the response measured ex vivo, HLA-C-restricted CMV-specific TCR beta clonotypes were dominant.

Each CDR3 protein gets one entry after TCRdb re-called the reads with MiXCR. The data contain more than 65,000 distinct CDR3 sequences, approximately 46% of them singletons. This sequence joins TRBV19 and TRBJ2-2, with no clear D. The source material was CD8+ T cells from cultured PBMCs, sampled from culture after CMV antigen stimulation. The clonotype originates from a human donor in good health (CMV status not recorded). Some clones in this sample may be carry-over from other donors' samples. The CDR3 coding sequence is TGTGCCAGTAGTACACCCTACACCGGGGAGCTGTTTTTT. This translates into CASSTPYTGELFF. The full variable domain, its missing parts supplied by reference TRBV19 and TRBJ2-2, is DGGITQSPKYLFRKEGQNVTLSCEQNLNHDAMYWYRQDPGQGLRLIYYSQIVNDFQKGDIAEGYSVSREKKESFPLTVTSAQKNPTAFYLCASSTPYTGELFFGEGSRLTVL.